This T cell receptor beta chain was observed in a study of identical twins. Notes on the study in general: Among monozygotic twins, out-of-frame TCR alpha sharing exceeded what models predicted.

On this clonotype itself: Its antigen is currently unknown.

TCRdb called the 5' RACE reads again in MiXCR, with one record for every CDR3 protein. The sample lists 500,000 to 550,000 distinct CDR3 sequences, approximately 22% occurring once. J lost 7 bases, V lost 6 bases, and 9 bases had no gene match. CDR3 length equals 14 residues. Germline V gene lookup returns CDR1 MNHNS and CDR2 SASEGT. These records were also assigned to another study, of T cells expressing NK-cell markers.

Sequencing was performed on CD4+ T cells sorted from blood. The chain combines TRBV6-1 with TRBJ2-7; TRBD1 matches at 10 bases. This TCR was sampled from a woman aged 18-29 years in good health. The CDR3 loop reads CASSGDRGIGEQYF. The CDR3 DNA is TGTGCCAGCAGCGGGGACAGGGGCATCGGAGAGCAGTACTTC.